This T cell receptor beta chain was recorded in a study of OX40 agonist ivuxolimab in advanced cancers. Findings and limits, study-wide: In CD8+ T cells, expanded clones were on average more numerous than in CD4+.

The CDR3 consists of 15 residues. V shed 4 bases and J shed 10 bases, with 17 bases lying between them. The germline gives CDR1 SGHVS, CDR2 FQNEAQ. Here immunoSEQ multiplex PCR was the method, and the copy in TCRdb shows in-frame clones only, minus some. The data show 30,000 to 40,000 clones, 80% to 90% seen once. For this clone: Its antigen remains unidentified.

The material was CD4+ or CD8+ T cells sorted from blood, obtained in a trial of the OX40 agonist ivuxolimab. The receptor's source is an adult with an advanced solid tumor such as melanoma, head and neck, liver or kidney cancer. The rearrangement joins TRBV7-8 to TRBJ1-6; TRBD1 is a possible D gene (5 bases). DNA of the CDR3: TGTGCCAGCAGCTCACGGGACTTCTGGGTATCACCCCTCCACTTT. Protein product: CASSSRDFWVSPLHF. Using reference TRBV7-8 and TRBJ1-6 for the parts outside the CDR3, the full variable domain is GAGVSQSPRYKVAKRGQDVALRCDPISGHVSLFWYQQALGQGPEFLTYFQNEAQLDKSGLPSDRFFAERPEGSVSTLKIQRTQQEDSAVYLCASSSRDFWVSPLHFGNGTRLTVT.